This paragraph reports one T cell receptor beta chain. With 10 bases removed from V and 2 bases from J, the gap between germline ends came to 24 bases. The germline CDR1 and CDR2 sequences are ENHRY and SYGVKD. CDR3 length: 16 residues. Using its own MiXCR run on the RT-PCR reads, TCRdb lists one record per CDR3 protein. Here the sample spans 550,000 to 750,000 distinct CDR3 sequences, 14% being singletons. The sample comprised memory CD4+ T cells from blood. The chain recombines TRBV10-3 with TRBJ2-7; D tentatively fits TRBD1 or TRBD2 (6 bases each). The receptor comes from a female donor in good health, serving as a healthy control. This CDR3 is CATQAAGGGWAYEQYF. For the CDR3, the DNA is TGTGCCACCCAGGCCGCCGGGGGCGGGTGGGCCTACGAGCAGTACTTC.